This entry concerns a single TCR beta chain. This table comes from immunoSEQ multiplex PCR, and its TCRdb copy is limited to in-frame clones, with some not included. The sample carries roughly 200,000 clones, approximately 92% recorded once. Participants' reported clinical history set cohort assignment. This entry is derived from a study of blood T cell repertoires in COVID-19. Across the whole study: Specimens from acute and convalescent COVID-19 originated in the United States, Italy and Spain. PBMCs, B-cell-depleted T cells, or T cells provided the cDNA or gDNA that made up the material.

Per germline, CDR1 SGHVS and CDR2 FQNEAQ. This CDR3 has 14 amino acids. Trimming at V came to 5 bases and at J to 7 bases, leaving 6 bases not matched to a gene. Material for sequencing was PBMCs or T cells enriched from blood (not recorded which). This clonotype originated in a woman between 40 and 55 years old with acute COVID-19. The J gene is TRBJ1-5, the V gene TRBV7-8, with 9 positions matching TRBD1. The CDR3 region has the DNA TGTGCCAGCAGCACACGGACAGGGGACCAGCCCCAGCATTTT. Protein: CASSTRTGDQPQHF.